A single sample is the source of the 3 T cell receptor beta chains below, sequenced in a study of blood T cell repertoires in COVID-19. Measured with immunoSEQ multiplex PCR; TCRdb has only the in-frame clones, and not every one. The sample shows tens of thousands of clones, around 88% of them seen only once. The sample consisted of peripheral blood. All receptors come from a man aged 60 to 69 with acute or convalescent COVID-19.

The rearrangement joins TRBV7-3 to TRBJ1-2; TRBD1 aligns across 10 bases. In germline, CDR1 is SGHTA, CDR2 FQGTGA. The CDR3 contains 13 residues. With 5 bases clipped from V and 12 bases from J, the junction kept 9 bases outside the gene matches. DNA of the CDR3: TGTGCCAGCAGCCTCGACAGGGGGCTCCCACACACCTTC. Protein sequence: CASSLDRGLPHTF.

The J gene is TRBJ2-1, the V gene TRBV7-3; 7 bases fit TRBD2. The germline V gene has CDR1 SGHTA and CDR2 FQGTGA. The CDR3 consists of 17 residues. V gave up 5 bases and J gave up 4 bases; unmatched junction bases: 14. CDR3 sequence (DNA): TGTGCCAGCAGCCCGAGCCCCTACCGGGAGGAATACAATGAGCAGTTCTTC. Amino acids: CASSPSPYREEYNEQFF.

The rearrangement uses TRBV5-1 and TRBJ2-7, with 11 bases matching TRBD1. Germline V gene lookup returns CDR1 SGHRS and CDR2 YFSETQ. V trimming: 1 base; J trimming: 4 bases; junction bases outside the gene matches: 4. The CDR3 contains 15 residues. The CDR3 is CASSLIGQGAYEQYF. CDR3 in DNA: TGCGCCAGCAGCTTGATTGGACAGGGGGCATACGAGCAGTACTTC. Full variable domain (missing parts from reference TRBV5-1 and TRBJ2-7): KAGVTQTPRYLIKTRGQQVTLSCSPISGHRSVSWYQQTPGQGLQFLFEYFSETQRNKGNFPGRFSGRQFSNSRSEMNVSTLELGDSALYLCASSLIGQGAYEQYFGPGTRLTVT.